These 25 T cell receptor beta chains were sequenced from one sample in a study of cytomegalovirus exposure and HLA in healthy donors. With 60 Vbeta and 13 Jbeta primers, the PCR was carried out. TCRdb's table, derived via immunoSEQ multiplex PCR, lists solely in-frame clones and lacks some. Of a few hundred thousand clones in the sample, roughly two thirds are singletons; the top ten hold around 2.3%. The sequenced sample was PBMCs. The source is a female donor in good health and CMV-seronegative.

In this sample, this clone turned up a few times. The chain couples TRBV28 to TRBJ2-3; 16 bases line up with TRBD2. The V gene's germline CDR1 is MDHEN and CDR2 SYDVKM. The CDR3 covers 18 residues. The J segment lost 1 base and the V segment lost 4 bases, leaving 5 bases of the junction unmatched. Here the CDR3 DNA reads TGTGCCAGCAGTTATTATGGGACTAGCGGGAGGGGCACAGATACGCAGTATTTT. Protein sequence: CASSYYGTSGRGTDTQYF.

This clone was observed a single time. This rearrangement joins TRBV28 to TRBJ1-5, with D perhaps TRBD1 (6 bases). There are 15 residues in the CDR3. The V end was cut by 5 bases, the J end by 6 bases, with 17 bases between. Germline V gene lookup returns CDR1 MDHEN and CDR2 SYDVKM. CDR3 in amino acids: CASSQPQGISQPQHF. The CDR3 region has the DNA TGTGCCAGCAGTCAACCACAGGGAATCAGTCAGCCCCAGCATTTT.

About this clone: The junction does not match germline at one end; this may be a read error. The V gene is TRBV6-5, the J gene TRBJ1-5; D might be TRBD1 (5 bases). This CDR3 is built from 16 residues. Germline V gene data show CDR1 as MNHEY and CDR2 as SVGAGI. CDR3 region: CASSYYRGLSNQPQHF. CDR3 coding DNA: TGTGCCAGCAGCTACTATAGGGGTCTAAGCAATCAGCCCCAGCATTTT.

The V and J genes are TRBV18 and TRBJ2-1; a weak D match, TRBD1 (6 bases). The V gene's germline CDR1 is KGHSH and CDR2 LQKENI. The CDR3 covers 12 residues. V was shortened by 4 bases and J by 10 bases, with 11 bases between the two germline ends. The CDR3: CASSLAGTEQFF. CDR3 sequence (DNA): TGTGCCAGCTCACTAGCCGGGACAGAGCAGTTCTTC. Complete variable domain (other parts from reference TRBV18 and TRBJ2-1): NAGVMQNPRHLVRRRGQEARLRCSPMKGHSHVYWYRQLPEEGLKFMVYLQKENIIDESGMPKERFSAEFPKEGPSILRIQQVVRGDSAAYFCASSLAGTEQFFGPGTRLTVL.

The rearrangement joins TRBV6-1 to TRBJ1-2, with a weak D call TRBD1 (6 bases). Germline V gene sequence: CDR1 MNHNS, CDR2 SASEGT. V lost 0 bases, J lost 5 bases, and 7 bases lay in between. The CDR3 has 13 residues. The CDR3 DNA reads TGTGCCAGCAGTGAAGCCGGGACATATGGCTACACCTTC. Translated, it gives CASSEAGTYGYTF.

The CDR3 DNA follows: TGCGCCAGCCGCCAACAGGGTTCCCCGCCCGATGAGCAGTTCTTC. Translated: CASRQQGSPPDEQFF. The chain combines TRBV5-1 with TRBJ2-1; tentatively, D is TRBD1 (6 bases). Germline CDR1 is SGHRS and CDR2 is YFSETQ. The CDR3 is made up of 15 amino acids. Trimming pared 7 bases from V and 8 bases from J, leaving 22 bases between.

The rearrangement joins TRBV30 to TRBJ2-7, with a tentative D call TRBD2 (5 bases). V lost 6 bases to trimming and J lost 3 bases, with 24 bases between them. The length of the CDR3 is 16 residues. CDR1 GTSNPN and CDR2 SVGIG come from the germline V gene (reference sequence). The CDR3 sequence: CACARAEGLVYYEQYF. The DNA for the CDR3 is TGTGCCTGCGCCCGGGCCGAGGGATTGGTCTACTACGAGCAGTACTTC.

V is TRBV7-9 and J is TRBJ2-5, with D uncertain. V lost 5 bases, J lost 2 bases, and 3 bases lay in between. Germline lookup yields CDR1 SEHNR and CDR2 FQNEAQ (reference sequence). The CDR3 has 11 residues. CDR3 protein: CASSQQETQYF. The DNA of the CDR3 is TGTGCCAGCAGCCAGCAAGAGACCCAGTACTTC.

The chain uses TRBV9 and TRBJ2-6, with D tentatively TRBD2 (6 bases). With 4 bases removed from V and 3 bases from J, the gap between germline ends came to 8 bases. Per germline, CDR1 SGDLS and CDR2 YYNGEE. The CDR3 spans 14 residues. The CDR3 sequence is CASSRGGGANVLTF. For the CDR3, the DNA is TGTGCCAGCAGCCGGGGAGGTGGGGCCAACGTCCTGACTTTC. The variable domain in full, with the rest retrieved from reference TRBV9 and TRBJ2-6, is DSGVTQTPKHLITATGQRVTLRCSPRSGDLSVYWYQQSLDQGLQFLIQYYNGEERAKGNILERFSAQQFPDLHSELNLSSLELGDSALYFCASSRGGGANVLTFGAGSRLTVL.

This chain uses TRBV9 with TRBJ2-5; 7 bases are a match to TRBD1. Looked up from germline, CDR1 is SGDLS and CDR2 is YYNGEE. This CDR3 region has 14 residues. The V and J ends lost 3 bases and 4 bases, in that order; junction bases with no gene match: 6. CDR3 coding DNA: TGTGCCAGCAGCGCTAGGGACAGCTTAGAGACCCAGTACTTC. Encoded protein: CASSARDSLETQYF. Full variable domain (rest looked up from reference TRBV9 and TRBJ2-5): DSGVTQTPKHLITATGQRVTLRCSPRSGDLSVYWYQQSLDQGLQFLIQYYNGEERAKGNILERFSAQQFPDLHSELNLSSLELGDSALYFCASSARDSLETQYFGPGTRLLVL.

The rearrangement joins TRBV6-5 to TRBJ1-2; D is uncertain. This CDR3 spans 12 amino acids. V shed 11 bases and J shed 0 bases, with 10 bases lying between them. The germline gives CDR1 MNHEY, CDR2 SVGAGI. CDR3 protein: CACRGANYGYTF. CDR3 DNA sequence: TGTGCCTGCCGGGGAGCTAACTATGGCTACACCTTC.

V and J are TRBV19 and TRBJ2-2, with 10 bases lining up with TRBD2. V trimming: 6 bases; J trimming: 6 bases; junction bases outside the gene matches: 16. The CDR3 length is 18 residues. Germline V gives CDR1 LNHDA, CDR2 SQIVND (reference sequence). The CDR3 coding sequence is TGTGCCAGTAGCCCTCCGGGACTAGCGTCCCCCAGGGCCGGGGAGCTGTTTTTT. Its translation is CASSPPGLASPRAGELFF.

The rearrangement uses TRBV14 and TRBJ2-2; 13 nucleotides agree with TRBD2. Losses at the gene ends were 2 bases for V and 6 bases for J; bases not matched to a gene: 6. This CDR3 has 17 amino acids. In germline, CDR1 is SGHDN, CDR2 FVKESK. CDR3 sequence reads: CASSQRGLAGIAGELFF. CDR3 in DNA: TGTGCCAGCAGCCAAAGGGGACTAGCGGGAATTGCCGGGGAGCTGTTTTTT.

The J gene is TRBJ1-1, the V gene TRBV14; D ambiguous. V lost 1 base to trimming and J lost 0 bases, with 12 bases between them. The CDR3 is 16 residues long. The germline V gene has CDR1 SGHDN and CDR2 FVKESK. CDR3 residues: CASSQVKRRMNTEAFF. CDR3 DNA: TGTGCCAGCAGCCAAGTTAAGAGGAGGATGAACACTGAAGCTTTCTTT.

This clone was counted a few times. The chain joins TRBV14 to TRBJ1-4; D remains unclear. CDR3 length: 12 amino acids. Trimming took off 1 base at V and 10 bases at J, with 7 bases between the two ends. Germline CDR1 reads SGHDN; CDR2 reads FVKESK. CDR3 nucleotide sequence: TGTGCCAGCAGCCAAGCCGGAGGAAAACTGTTTTTT. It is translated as CASSQAGGKLFF.

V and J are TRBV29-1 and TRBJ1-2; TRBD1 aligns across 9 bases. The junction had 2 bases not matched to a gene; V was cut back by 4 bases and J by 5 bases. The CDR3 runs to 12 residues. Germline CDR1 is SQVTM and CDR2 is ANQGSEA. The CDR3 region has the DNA TGCAGCGTTGCGACAGGGGGGTATGGCTACACCTTC. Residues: CSVATGGYGYTF. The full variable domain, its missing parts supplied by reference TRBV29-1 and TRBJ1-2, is SAVISQKPSRDICQRGTSLTIQCQVDSQVTMMFWYRQQPGQSLTLIATANQGSEATYESGFVIDKFPISRPNLTFSTLTVSNMSPEDSSIYLCSVATGGYGYTFGSGTRLTVV.

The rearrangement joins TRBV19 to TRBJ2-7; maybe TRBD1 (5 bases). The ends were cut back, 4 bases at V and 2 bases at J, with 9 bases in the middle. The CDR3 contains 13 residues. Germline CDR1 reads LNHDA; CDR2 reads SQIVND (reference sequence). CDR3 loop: CASSTDNAYEQYF. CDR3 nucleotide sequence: TGTGCCAGTAGTACGGACAATGCCTACGAGCAGTACTTC.

In DNA form, the CDR3 reads TGTGCCAGCAGCTTCTTCGTAGATTCACCCCTCCACTTT. Its translation is CASSFFVDSPLHF. The rearrangement joins TRBV11-2 to TRBJ1-6; D is unresolved. The germline V gene has CDR1 SGHAT and CDR2 FQNNGV. The CDR3 is made up of 13 amino acids. With 3 bases removed from V and 8 bases from J, the gap between germline ends came to 8 bases.

The CDR3 DNA sequence: TGTGCCATCAAGCCCGCACAGGATAATTCACCCCTCCACTTT. It translates to CAIKPAQDNSPLHF. The chain uses TRBV10-3 and TRBJ1-6, with D possibly being TRBD1 (5 bases). Germline assignment: CDR1 ENHRY and CDR2 SYGVKD. V was pared by 7 bases and J by 5 bases, with 12 bases between. The CDR3 has 14 residues.

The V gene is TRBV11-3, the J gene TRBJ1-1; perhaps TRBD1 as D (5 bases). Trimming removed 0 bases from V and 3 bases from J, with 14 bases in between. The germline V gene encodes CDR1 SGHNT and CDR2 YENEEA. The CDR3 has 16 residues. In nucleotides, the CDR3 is TGTGCCAGCAGCTTAGATAATTGGGACTCCTACACTGAAGCTTTCTTT. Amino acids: CASSLDNWDSYTEAFF.

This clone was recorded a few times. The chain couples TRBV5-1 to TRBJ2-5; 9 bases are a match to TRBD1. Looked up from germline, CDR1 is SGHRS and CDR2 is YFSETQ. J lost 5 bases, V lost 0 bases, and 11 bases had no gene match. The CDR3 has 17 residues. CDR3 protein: CASSLGLGTGYRETQYF. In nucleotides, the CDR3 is TGCGCCAGCAGCTTGGGTCTAGGGACAGGGTATAGGGAGACCCAGTACTTC.

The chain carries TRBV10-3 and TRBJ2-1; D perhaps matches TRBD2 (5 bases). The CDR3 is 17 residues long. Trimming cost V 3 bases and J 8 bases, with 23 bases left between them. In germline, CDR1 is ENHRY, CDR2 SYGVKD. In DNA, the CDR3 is TGTGCCATCAGTGACCGGGGAAAGGCGGGTGGCGGCGATGAGCAGTTCTTC. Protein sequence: CAISDRGKAGGGDEQFF.

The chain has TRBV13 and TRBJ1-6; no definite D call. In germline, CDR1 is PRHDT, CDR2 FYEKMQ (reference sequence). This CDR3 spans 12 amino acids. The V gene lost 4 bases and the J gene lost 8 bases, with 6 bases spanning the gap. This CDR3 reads CASSYRYSPLHF. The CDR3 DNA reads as TGTGCCAGCAGCTACAGATATTCACCCCTCCACTTT.

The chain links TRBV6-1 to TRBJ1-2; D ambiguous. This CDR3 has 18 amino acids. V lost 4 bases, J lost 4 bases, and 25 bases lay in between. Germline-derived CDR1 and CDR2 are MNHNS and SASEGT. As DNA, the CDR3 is TGTGCCAGCAGTGCCCCGATCCCGGGAACCCTTCTGGGCTATGGCTACACCTTC. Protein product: CASSAPIPGTLLGYGYTF.

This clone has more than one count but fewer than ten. The CDR3 DNA reads TGTGCCAGCTCACAGGGAGGGCTTGCTTTCTTT. Its protein product is CASSQGGLAFF. The chain carries TRBV14 and TRBJ1-1; TRBD1 might be the D (6 bases). The CDR3 is 11 amino acids. V dropped 8 bases and J dropped 11 bases, with 15 bases sitting between them. Per germline, CDR1 SGHDN and CDR2 FVKESK.